The 23 T cell receptor beta chains in this list originate from one sample, sequenced in a study of human T cells and chemical hapten exposure. TCRdb fed the RACE reads into MiXCR, producing one record per CDR3 protein. The sample carries 25,000 to 35,000 distinct CDR3 sequences, 5% to 6.5% recorded once. Time point denoted: patch test 3, about 24 weeks after DPC sensitization. Treatment reported: therapeutic diphenylcyclopropenone sensitization with weekly scalp DPC. Material: whole blood, obtained in connection with sensitization to the hapten diphenylcyclopropenone (DPC). All receptors come from a man between 25 and 39 years old with alopecia areata. Some clones in this sample may be carry-over from other donors' samples.

Ten or more counts support this clonotype. The rearrangement links TRBV7-2 to TRBJ2-7, with 7 bases that match TRBD2. CDR3 length: 15 amino acids. Trimming at V came to 6 bases and at J to 2 bases, leaving 10 bases not matched to a gene. Germline-derived CDR1 and CDR2 are SGHTA and FQGNSA. CDR3 in DNA: TGTGCCAGCAGTAATTCCGGGGAGGGAGCCTACGAGCAGTACTTC. It yields the protein CASSNSGEGAYEQYF.

This clonotype was seen at least ten times. V gene TRBV7-9 combines with J gene TRBJ2-1; D not certain. This CDR3 comprises 11 residues. Germline V lookup: CDR1 SEHNR, CDR2 FQNEAQ (reference sequence). Trimming pared 7 bases from V and 7 bases from J, leaving 8 bases between. The CDR3 DNA reads as TGTGCCAGCATCCTAGGAAATGAGCAGTTCTTC. Amino acids: CASILGNEQFF.

There are many counts of this clonotype. The rearrangement joins TRBV24-1 to TRBJ2-3; 8 positions match TRBD2. CDR1 is KGHDR, CDR2 SFDVKD, per germline. This CDR3 comprises 15 residues. The V and J ends lost 4 bases and 1 base, in that order; junction bases with no gene match: 3. In nucleotides, the CDR3 is TGTGCCACCAGTGAAACTAGCGGCTGCACAGATACGCAGTATTTT. Amino acids: CATSETSGCTDTQYF.

In its sample, this clonotype was seen many times. The V call is TRBV6-5, the J call TRBJ1-3; 7 bases fit TRBD1. Per germline, CDR1 MNHEY and CDR2 SVGAGI. There are 14 residues in the CDR3. Trimming removed 5 bases from V and 4 bases from J; junction bases left unmatched: 5. CDR3: CASSGRDSGNTIYF. The CDR3 DNA is TGTGCCAGCAGTGGCCGGGACAGCGGAAACACCATATATTTT.

The table lists this clonotype with many counts. This chain uses TRBV7-6 with TRBJ2-3; 7 bases align to TRBD2. The CDR3 is 15 residues long. Germline CDR1 is SGHVS and CDR2 is FNYEAQ. V lost 4 bases and J lost 3; bases outside the gene matches: 7. CDR3 residues: CASSSGLERTDTQYF. The CDR3 DNA reads as TGTGCCAGCAGCTCTGGACTAGAACGAACAGATACGCAGTATTTT. The variable domain in full, completed from reference TRBV7-6 and TRBJ2-3, reads GAGVSQSPRYKVTKRGQDVALRCDPISGHVSLYWYRQALGQGPEFLTYFNYEAQQDKSGLPNDRFSAERPEGSISTLTIQRTEQRDSAMYRCASSSGLERTDTQYFGPGTRLTVL.

In its sample, this clonotype was seen many times. This chain uses TRBV10-3 with TRBJ1-1; D unresolved. Germline loops: CDR1 ENHRY, CDR2 SYGVKD. There are 13 residues in the CDR3. V was clipped by 6 bases and J by 5 bases, with 13 bases between them. As DNA, the CDR3 is TGTGCCATCAGACTGGACGGCCCGACTGAAGCTTTCTTT. It translates to CAIRLDGPTEAFF.

This clonotype has at least ten counts. The genes are TRBV24-1 and TRBJ2-2; D uncertain. Germline V gives CDR1 KGHDR, CDR2 SFDVKD. With 2 bases removed from V and 2 bases from J, the gap between germline ends came to 11 bases. This CDR3 has 16 residues. The CDR3 DNA reads TGTGCCACCAGTGATTATTCGCGGATTAACACCGGGGAGCTGTTTTTT. It encodes CATSDYSRINTGELFF.

This clonotype has a count of ten or more. The chain employs TRBV20-1 and TRBJ2-3; D is perhaps TRBD1 (6 bases). Germline V lookup: CDR1 DFQATT, CDR2 SNEGSKA (reference sequence). The V end was cut by 3 bases, the J end by 6 bases, with 16 bases between. The CDR3 runs 14 residues. CDR3 residues: CSARREGVDDTQYF. CDR3 sequence (DNA): TGCAGTGCTAGGCGTGAGGGGGTGGATGATACGCAGTATTTT.

This clonotype was found many times. This chain connects TRBV6-6 to TRBJ2-1; D call uncertain. The CDR3 extends over 18 amino acids. V was trimmed by 4 bases and J by 5 bases, leaving 24 bases between them. The germline V gene encodes CDR1 MNHNY and CDR2 SVGAGI (reference sequence). The CDR3 nucleotides are TGTGCCAGCAGTTCCCGACTGCTTACTCCATCCTGGGACAATGAGCAGTTCTTC. It specifies CASSSRLLTPSWDNEQFF.

This clonotype was found many times. The J gene is TRBJ2-7, the V gene TRBV7-9, with a weak D call TRBD2 (6 bases). This CDR3 spans 16 amino acids. Trimming pared 3 bases from V and 7 bases from J, leaving 22 bases between. The germline V gene has CDR1 SEHNR and CDR2 FQNEAQ (reference sequence). CDR3 sequence reads: CASSLEGRPYNNEQYF. The CDR3 DNA reads as TGTGCCAGCAGCTTGGAGGGGAGGCCTTATAATAATGAGCAGTACTTC. The full variable domain, its missing parts supplied by reference TRBV7-9 and TRBJ2-7, is DTGVSQNPRHKITKRGQNVTFRCDPISEHNRLYWYRQTLGQGPEFLTYFQNEAQLEKSRLLSDRFSAERPKGSFSTLEIQRTEQGDSAMYLCASSLEGRPYNNEQYFGPGTRLTVT.

The rearrangement uses TRBV5-6 and TRBJ2-3; 7 bases align to TRBD2. The CDR3 runs to 16 residues. The germline V gene encodes CDR1 SGHDT and CDR2 YYEEEE. The trim removed 6 bases at V and 0 bases at J, leaving 10 bases unmatched. The CDR3 loop reads CASNHFSGSSTDTQYF. Here the CDR3 DNA reads TGTGCCAGCAACCATTTTAGCGGGTCTAGCACAGATACGCAGTATTTT. Using reference TRBV5-6 and TRBJ2-3 for the parts outside the CDR3, the full variable domain is DAGVTQSPTHLIKTRGQQVTLRCSPKSGHDTVSWYQQALGQGPQFIFQYYEEEERQRGNFPDRFSGHQFPNYSSELNVNALLLGDSALYLCASNHFSGSSTDTQYFGPGTRLTVL.

This clonotype was seen a handful of times. V usage is TRBV11-1 and J usage is TRBJ2-5, with no clear D. The CDR3 has 14 amino acids. Germline CDR1 is SGHAT and CDR2 is FQDESV (reference sequence). The V and J ends lost 2 bases and 5 bases respectively, with 12 bases between them. The CDR3 nucleotides read TGTGCCAGCAGCTTATCGGTGACGGATGAGACCCAGTACTTC. It is translated as CASSLSVTDETQYF.

This clonotype was detected many times. The rearrangement links TRBV2 to TRBJ2-5; 9 bases are shared with TRBD1. The CDR3 is 14 amino acids. With V trimmed by 8 bases and J by 5 bases, 9 bases remained unmatched. Looked up from germline, CDR1 is SNHLY and CDR2 is FYNNEI. The CDR3 DNA follows: TGTGCCAGCGAACCGGGACAGGGCGAGGAGACCCAGTACTTC. Translation: CASEPGQGEETQYF.

This clonotype was seen ten or more times. This chain connects TRBV12-3 or TRBV12-4 to TRBJ1-1; unclear D gene. The ends were cut back, 4 bases at V and 4 bases at J, with 10 bases in the middle. The CDR3 has 13 residues. Written as DNA, the CDR3 is TGTGCCAGCAGTTCCGAACGCGGCACTGAAGCTTTCTTT. It is translated as CASSSERGTEAFF.

This clonotype was observed many times. The chain is built from TRBV29-1 and TRBJ2-3; perhaps TRBD1 as D (5 bases). The CDR3 totals 11 residues. From germline, CDR1 is SQVTM and CDR2 ANQGSEA. Trimming took off 8 bases at V and 2 bases at J, with 8 bases between the two ends. The CDR3 here is CSSDNTDTQYF. In DNA, the CDR3 is TGCAGCTCGGACAACACAGATACGCAGTATTTT.

This clonotype was observed many times. The chain links TRBV7-2 to TRBJ1-3; a possible D gene is TRBD1 (6 bases). CDR3 size: 16 residues. Germline CDR1 reads SGHTA; CDR2 reads FQGNSA. With 5 bases removed from V and 2 bases from J, the gap between germline ends came to 16 bases. The CDR3 loop reads CASSLTGMGTGNTIYF. CDR3 nucleotides: TGTGCCAGCAGCCTTACAGGGATGGGAACTGGAAACACCATATATTTT.

V gene TRBV7-2 combines with J gene TRBJ2-7, with D hard to call. The CDR3 consists of 13 residues. V was clipped by 5 bases and J by 2 bases, with 10 bases between them. The V gene's germline CDR1 is SGHTA and CDR2 FQGNSA. Here the CDR3 reads CASSPRRAYEQYF. In DNA, the CDR3 is TGTGCCAGCAGCCCCCGCCGAGCCTACGAGCAGTACTTC.

This clonotype was seen repeatedly, ten times or more. The chain uses TRBV18 and TRBJ2-7; TRBD1 or TRBD2 may be the D gene (6 bases each). The CDR3 length is 15 residues. Germline V gives CDR1 KGHSH, CDR2 LQKENI. Trimming cost V 8 bases and J 0 bases, with 17 bases left between them. In DNA form, the CDR3 reads TGTGCCAGCGCGAGGGGGGACGGTAGCTCCTACGAGCAGTACTTC. Translated: CASARGDGSSYEQYF.

This clonotype was recorded many times. DNA of the CDR3: TGTGCCAGCTCACCGGGACAGAGAAACTACGAGCAGTACTTC. Translated: CASSPGQRNYEQYF. V is TRBV18 and J is TRBJ2-7; TRBD1 aligns across 7 bases. The J segment lost 3 bases and the V segment lost 3 bases, leaving 5 bases of the junction unmatched. The CDR3 consists of 14 residues. Germline lookup yields CDR1 KGHSH and CDR2 LQKENI.

The table lists this clonotype with many counts. The chain couples TRBV20-1 to TRBJ1-2; the match to TRBD1 covers 8 bases. V lost 6 bases and J lost 7; bases outside the gene matches: 13. This CDR3 contains 14 residues. The germline V gene encodes CDR1 DFQATT and CDR2 SNEGSKA (reference sequence). The CDR3 loop reads CSADPYSGGTGYTF. CDR3 nucleotides: TGCAGTGCCGACCCCTATTCAGGGGGCACTGGCTACACCTTC.

The chain joins TRBV4-3 to TRBJ1-1; no clear D gene. The CDR3 has 13 amino acids. In germline, CDR1 is LGHNA, CDR2 YSLEER. Trimming stripped 3 bases from V and 3 bases from J, with 8 bases between. The DNA for the CDR3 is TGCGCCAGCAGCCAGATTGAGGACACTGAAGCTTTCTTT. It is translated as CASSQIEDTEAFF.

Details on this clonotype: This may be a read error, as it is one base from a much larger clone. The CDR3 loop reads CASSLGSSGANVLTF. CDR3 sequence (DNA): TGTGCCAGCAGTCTCGGGAGCTCTGGGGCCAACGTCCTGACTTTC. The gene calls are TRBV28 and TRBJ2-6, with TRBD2 as a possible D gene (6 bases). This CDR3 is 15 amino acids long. Germline CDR1 reads MDHEN; CDR2 reads SYDVKM. V was trimmed by 5 bases and J by 0 bases, leaving 8 bases between them.

The chain carries TRBV27 and TRBJ2-1; tentatively, D is TRBD1 or TRBD2 (5 bases each). This CDR3 spans 15 amino acids. Germline CDR1 is MNHEY and CDR2 is SMNVEV (reference sequence). Trimming took off 5 bases at V and 9 bases at J, with 20 bases between the two ends. This CDR3 reads CASSLDRQRGGEQFF. The CDR3 DNA sequence: TGTGCCAGCAGTCTTGACCGACAGAGGGGCGGTGAGCAGTTCTTC.